Listed below are T cell receptor beta chains from one sample, sequenced in a study of radiation and T cells in renal cell carcinoma. Data came from immunoSEQ multiplex PCR; TCRdb stores just in-frame clones and leaves some out. Counted here are some 120,000 clones, 82% occurring once; the ten biggest clones make up about 3%. The specimen comprised blood, sampled from a patient whose treatment included radiotherapy and nephrectomy. The source of these receptors is a woman aged 60 to 75 with renal cell carcinoma. CDR3s include the opening cysteine and the closing phenylalanine or tryptophan. The D gene is left open where the match is weak. A row's size may be missing; if present it is once, few, many or a size class.

D	size	J	length	V	DNA	CDR3
-	-	TRBJ1-1	14	TRBV5-5	TGTGCCAGCAGCTTGCGGGACCGAAGGACTGAAGCTTTCTTT	CASSLRDRRTEAFF
-	-	TRBJ2-3	13	TRBV19	TGTGCCAGTAGTCGCAGTTATTCAGATACGCAGTATTTT	CASSRSYSDTQYF
-	few	TRBJ1-4	12	TRBV2	TGTGCCAGTTCCAGGGCCCGGGAAAAACTGTTTTTT	CASSRAREKLFF
-	few	TRBJ2-7	16	TRBV5-1	TGCGCCAGCAGCTTGGGGGGGACACACAACGTGGACGAGCAGTACTTC	CASSLGGTHNVDEQYF
TRBD2	-	TRBJ2-2	14	TRBV27	TGTGCCAGCAGTCTGATAGCGGGAGCCGGGGAGCTGTTTTTT	CASSLIAGAGELFF
TRBD2	-	TRBJ2-7	15	TRBV5-4	TGTGCCAGCAGCCTCAGCAGCGGGGGGGCTTACGAGCAGTACTTC	CASSLSSGGAYEQYF
-	-	TRBJ1-1	11	TRBV28	TGTGCCAGCAGTTTTTACGAGGGAGTTTTCTTT	CASSFYEGVFF
-	once	TRBJ1-1	14	TRBV19	TGTGCCAGTAGTGCAGCTCGACAGCTCACTGAAGCTTTCTTT	CASSAARQLTEAFF
-	-	TRBJ2-1	15	TRBV10-3	TGTGCCATCAGTGCCTCTTCCGGCGGCAGCAATGAGCAGTTCTTC	CAISASSGGSNEQFF
-	-	TRBJ2-1	13	TRBV7-3	TGTGCCAGCAGCTCGGACTTGAATGATGAGCAGTTCTTC	CASSSDLNDEQFF
-	-	TRBJ2-7	15	TRBV4-1	TGCGCCAGCAGCCAAGATCCGGGGGAAGTCTACGAGCAGTACTTC	CASSQDPGEVYEQYF
-	-	TRBJ1-1	14	TRBV5-1	TGCGCCAGCAGCGATATCGGGACTTACACTGAAGCTTTCTTT	CASSDIGTYTEAFF
TRBD2	once	TRBJ2-7	13	TRBV16	TGTGCCAGCAGGGGAGCGGGGCCCGGCGAGCAGTACTTC	CASRGAGPGEQYF
-	few	TRBJ1-1	14	TRBV5-1	TGCGCCAGCACTGAGAGGGGGGGCCGCACTGAAGCTTTCTTT	CASTERGGRTEAFF
-	once	TRBJ2-3	14	TRBV9	TGTGCCAGCAGCGTAGCTTCGGGAGTGGATACGCAGTATTTT	CASSVASGVDTQYF
-	once	TRBJ1-2	15	TRBV6-1	TGTGCCAGCAGTGGATACACGGCCAGGGGCTATGGCTACACCTTC	CASSGYTARGYGYTF
-	-	TRBJ2-3	14	TRBV11-2	TGTGCCAGCAGCTTGGACAGATATTCAGATACGCAGTATTTT	CASSLDRYSDTQYF
-	once	TRBJ2-1	16	TRBV5-1	TGCGCCAGCAGTTATGAGGGGTTTAGCTCCTACAATGAGCAGTTCTTC	CASSYEGFSSYNEQFF
-	few	TRBJ1-1	14	TRBV5-1	TGCGCCAGCAGCCAGGAAGACACTAACACTGAAGCTTTCTTT	CASSQEDTNTEAFF
TRBD1	-	TRBJ2-7	16	TRBV14	TGTGCCAGCAGCCAAGAAGGACAGGGTTTAATCTACGAGCAGTACTTC	CASSQEGQGLIYEQYF
-	-	TRBJ1-2	13	TRBV5-6	TGTGCCAGCAGCTTGGACACCACGTATGGCTACACCTTC	CASSLDTTYGYTF
-	-	TRBJ2-2	15	TRBV28	TGTGCCAGCAGTCGCTCGGGCCCGGGGACCGGGGAGCTGTTTTTT	CASSRSGPGTGELFF
-	-	TRBJ1-2	13	TRBV30	TGTGCCTGGGGTCAGGGATTAGACTATGGCTACACCTTC	CAWGQGLDYGYTF
-	-	TRBJ2-3	17	TRBV21-1	TGTGCCAGCAGCAAATCGGCTCGACAGGGCCCGGGAGATACGCAGTATTTT	CASSKSARQGPGDTQYF
-	-	TRBJ2-3	13	TRBV9	TGTGCCAGCAGCCTAACCGACGGGGATACGCAGTATTTT	CASSLTDGDTQYF
-	-	TRBJ1-1	15	TRBV28	TGTGCCAGCAGTGAGCCCGGGGTAATGAACACTGAAGCTTTCTTT	CASSEPGVMNTEAFF
TRBD1	-	TRBJ1-4	14	TRBV7-9	TGTGCCAGCAGCCAGGGGGGCCCTAATGAAAAACTGTTTTTT	CASSQGGPNEKLFF
-	-	TRBJ2-7	12	TRBV7-2	TGTGCCAGCAGCTTTACAGGGCGCGAGCAGTACTTC	CASSFTGREQYF
-	-	TRBJ1-5	14	TRBV7-3	TGTGCCAGCAGCTTAAGTGGGGGCAATCAGCCCCAGCATTTT	CASSLSGGNQPQHF
TRBD2	-	TRBJ2-7	15	TRBV10-3	TGTGCCATCAGTGAGGCGGGGGGGTCCCCCTACGAGCAGTACTTC	CAISEAGGSPYEQYF
-	once	TRBJ1-1	13	TRBV6-1	TGTGCCAGCAGTGAACGCACCCCAGTGGAAGCTTTCTTT	CASSERTPVEAFF
TRBD1	-	TRBJ2-7	16	TRBV29-1	TGCAGCGTTGATTTCCGGGGGTTACAGGGGGCCTACGAGCAGTACTTC	CSVDFRGLQGAYEQYF
-	-	TRBJ2-1	13	TRBV11-2	TGTGCCAGCAGCCTTGGGACCTACAATGAGCAGTTCTTC	CASSLGTYNEQFF